The rows below give T cell receptor beta chains drawn from one sample of a study of naive and memory T cell subsets. From the 5' RACE reads, TCRdb called clonotypes with MiXCR, one entry per CDR3 protein. This sample has tens of thousands of distinct CDR3 sequences; more than 6% occur once, and the top ten carry 15% to 20%. These receptor sequences come from a female donor in good health. The CDR3 runs from the conserved cysteine through the conserved F or W. For some rows the clone size is stated as once, few or many, or as a class when expanded; others skip it.

CDR3aa	v_gene	j_gene	abundance
CASRRTNTGELFF	TRBV28	TRBJ2-2	.
CASSTTGLTSYNEQFF	TRBV11-2	TRBJ2-1	.
CASSQDGLAGVADEQFF	TRBV3-1	TRBJ2-1	.
CAISELLGARNNEQFF	TRBV10-3	TRBJ2-1	few
CASRAQGAVYQETQYF	TRBV6-1	TRBJ2-5	few
CSGGLAAYEQYF	TRBV29-1	TRBJ2-7	.
CASSVTGGAQQYF	TRBV9	TRBJ2-7	few
CASTVGQETQYF	TRBV12-3/TRBV12-4	TRBJ2-5	few
CASSLSSYNEQFF	TRBV5-1	TRBJ2-1	many
CASSLIVTGKQYF	TRBV7-3	TRBJ2-7	few
CASSISRYSNQPQHF	TRBV19	TRBJ1-5	few
CASSATGIYNEQFF	TRBV25-1	TRBJ2-1	.
CASSDLAGGPTDTQYF	TRBV6-4	TRBJ2-3	.
CASSQGTRGNTIYF	TRBV4-2	TRBJ1-3	few
CASSYSTGAFEQYF	TRBV6-5	TRBJ2-7	few
CSVEDYPPLGTDTQYF	TRBV29-1	TRBJ2-3	few
CASSLLGGGRPDEQYF	TRBV3-1	TRBJ2-7	few
CASSWDRTSGANVLTF	TRBV3-1	TRBJ2-6	few
CASSQGPLGSTEAFF	TRBV7-3	TRBJ1-1	.
CASSALSGRAVADTQYF	TRBV28	TRBJ2-3	few
CASSRDGAMREQYF	TRBV5-1	TRBJ2-7	many
CASSLDPGPSYEQYF	TRBV7-4	TRBJ2-7	.
CASSWGVWRGSGANVLTF	TRBV11-2	TRBJ2-6	many
CASTDGGAVGSYNEQFF	TRBV28	TRBJ2-1	many
CALWGGSGNTIYF	TRBV7-9	TRBJ1-3	.
CAINKGPADEQYF	TRBV10-3	TRBJ2-7	few
CASGLVLWTRVTYNEQFF	TRBV12-5	TRBJ2-1	few
CASSFLVDETQYF	TRBV5-1	TRBJ2-5	few
CASRRTGGSHNSPLHF	TRBV6-6	TRBJ1-6	few